This T cell receptor (beta chain) derives from a study of identifying expanded T cells in peripheral blood. Overall study findings and caveats: Across healthy donors, higher total template counts meant significantly greater approximately 2-week count variance. Differentially abundant clones: about 1.2 between replicates, 16.4 at 2 to 3 weeks, less than 25 at four.

Remarks on this clone: Antigen specificity is unknown.

The repertoire was sequenced with immunoSEQ multiplex PCR; TCRdb's copy has only in-frame clones and lacks some. The top ten hold around 3.3% of the sample, which has some 76,000 clones, around 90% seen once. During the collection period, no donor immune events like infections were recorded. This sequence originates from a person aged 18 to 75 in good health. What was sequenced was blood.

CDR3 DNA sequence: TGCAGCGTTGGGACAGGGGCTGGGGCCAACGTCCTGACTTTC. Translating it yields CSVGTGAGANVLTF. The chain carries TRBV29-1 and TRBJ2-6, with 9 bases identical to TRBD1. CDR1 is SQVTM and CDR2 is ANQGSEA in the germline V gene. J gave up 2 bases and V 4 bases, and 0 bases lay outside the gene matches. This CDR3 comprises 14 residues.